These T cell receptor beta chains were read from a single sample in a study of cytomegalovirus exposure and HLA in healthy donors. Generated by immunoSEQ multiplex PCR, the TCRdb table keeps only in-frame clones and is missing some. This sample has some 150,000 clones, with over 65% found just once. The sequencing input was PBMCs. The source of these receptors is a man between 40 and 49 years old in good health and CMV-seronegative. Each CDR3 is given with its conserved first and last residue. A row's size may be missing; if present it is once, few, many or a size class.

j_gene: TRBJ2-7
v_gene: TRBV2
abundance: .
CDR3aa: CASSAQVSGEQYF

j_gene: TRBJ2-3
v_gene: TRBV9
abundance: .
CDR3aa: CASSVGRTGVADTQYF

j_gene: TRBJ2-1
v_gene: TRBV10-2
abundance: .
CDR3aa: CASSLGTSGNNEQFF

j_gene: TRBJ2-3
v_gene: TRBV9
abundance: .
CDR3aa: CASSSLAGGTDTQYF

j_gene: TRBJ2-5
v_gene: TRBV21-1
abundance: .
CDR3aa: CASSKAGQAIQETQYF

j_gene: TRBJ2-1
v_gene: TRBV7-3
abundance: .
CDR3aa: CASSSGPGRALGNEQFF

j_gene: TRBJ2-5
v_gene: TRBV11-2
abundance: .
CDR3aa: CASSWDTKGAYDQETQYF

j_gene: TRBJ1-2
v_gene: TRBV9
abundance: once
CDR3aa: CASSVEMGTGNYGYTF

j_gene: TRBJ2-1
v_gene: TRBV9
abundance: .
CDR3aa: CASSVVEGPYNEQFF

j_gene: TRBJ2-7
v_gene: TRBV27
abundance: .
CDR3aa: CASSSQGYEQYF

j_gene: TRBJ1-2
v_gene: TRBV11-2
abundance: .
CDR3aa: CASSPGTGMGYGYTF

j_gene: .
v_gene: TRBV9
abundance: once
CDR3aa: CASSVSGTSSYEQYF

j_gene: TRBJ2-3
v_gene: TRBV6-6
abundance: .
CDR3aa: CASTLFGGRTDTQYF

j_gene: TRBJ2-3
v_gene: TRBV7-8
abundance: .
CDR3aa: CASSSIRVVRTDTQYF

j_gene: TRBJ2-5
v_gene: TRBV7-2
abundance: few
CDR3aa: CASSLAGGGETQYF

j_gene: TRBJ2-1
v_gene: TRBV7-9
abundance: .
CDR3aa: CASSPGTGETYNEQFF

j_gene: .
v_gene: TRBV27
abundance: .
CDR3aa: CASSLSQNYEQYF

j_gene: TRBJ1-2
v_gene: TRBV30
abundance: once
CDR3aa: CAWTIGQYGYTF

j_gene: TRBJ1-4
v_gene: TRBV4-1
abundance: .
CDR3aa: CASSQEMGREKLFF

j_gene: TRBJ1-2
v_gene: TRBV5-5
abundance: few
CDR3aa: CASSLGGNYGYTF